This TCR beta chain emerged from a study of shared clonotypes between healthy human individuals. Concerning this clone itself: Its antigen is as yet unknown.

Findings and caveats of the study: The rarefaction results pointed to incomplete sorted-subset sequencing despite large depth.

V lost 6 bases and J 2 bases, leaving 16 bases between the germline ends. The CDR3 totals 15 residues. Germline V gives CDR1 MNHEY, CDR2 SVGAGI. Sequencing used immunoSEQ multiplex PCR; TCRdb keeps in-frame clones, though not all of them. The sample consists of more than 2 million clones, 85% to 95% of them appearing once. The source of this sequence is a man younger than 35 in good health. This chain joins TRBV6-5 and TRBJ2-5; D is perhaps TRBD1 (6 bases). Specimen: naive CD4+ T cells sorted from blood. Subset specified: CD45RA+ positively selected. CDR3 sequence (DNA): TGTGCCAGCAGCTCTGTCGACAGGCGACAAGAGACCCAGTACTTC. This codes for CASSSVDRRQETQYF.